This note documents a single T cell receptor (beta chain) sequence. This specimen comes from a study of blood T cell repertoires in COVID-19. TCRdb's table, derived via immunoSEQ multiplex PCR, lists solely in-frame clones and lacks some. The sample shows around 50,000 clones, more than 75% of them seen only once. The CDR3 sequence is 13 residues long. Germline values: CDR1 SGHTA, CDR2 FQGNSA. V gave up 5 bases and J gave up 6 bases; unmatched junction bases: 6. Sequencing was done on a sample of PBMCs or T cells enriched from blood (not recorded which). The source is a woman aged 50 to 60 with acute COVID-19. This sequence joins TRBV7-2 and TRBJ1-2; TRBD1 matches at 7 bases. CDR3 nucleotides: TGTGCCAGCAGCCTGGACAGGACCCATGGCTACACCTTC. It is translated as CASSLDRTHGYTF.